This T cell receptor (beta chain) was captured in a study of beta chain features in type 1 diabetes. Study in general: Roughly 98 million sorted cells were examined across all samples.

For this clone: Its specificity is unknown.

Study-level findings and limits: Sampled from patients, naive, central memory and Treg TCRB repertoires appeared more similar than those sampled from healthy donors. Possible PCR preference for shorter templates applied equally to patients and controls. An over-representation of cells with high TCR expression could result from cDNA sequencing.

As every portion of the isolated RNA was reverse transcribed, the sequencing read expressed TCRB transcripts. Measured with immunoSEQ multiplex PCR; TCRdb has only the in-frame clones, and not every one. The sample contains around 200,000 clones, around 13% of which appear only once. V lost 4 bases and J lost 2; bases outside the gene matches: 5. Germline CDR1 is SGDLS and CDR2 is YYNGEE. The CDR3 has 15 residues. The TCR sequence derives from a woman between 18 and 30 years old in good health. The genes are TRBV9 and TRBJ2-1; 8 nucleotides match TRBD2. The sample taken for sequencing was central memory CD4+ T cells from blood. This chain's CDR3 is CASSPTSGAYNEQFF. The CDR3 bases are TGTGCCAGCAGCCCAACTAGCGGAGCCTACAATGAGCAGTTCTTC.